These T cell receptor beta chains were read from a single sample in a study of T cell clones after liver transplantation. Generated by immunoSEQ multiplex PCR, the TCRdb table keeps only in-frame clones and is missing some. The repertoire holds more than 95,000 clones, with around 86% as singletons. The sample was CD4+ T cells from blood, taken before liver transplant. All receptors come from a human donor who received a liver transplant. Both conserved end residues are part of each CDR3. D genes are given only for firm matches. A row's size may be missing; if present it is once, few, many or a size class.

TRBV7-6	NA	TRBJ2-1	NA	TGTGCCAGCAGCGCCCTCGAATTTGGGAACAATGAGCAGTTCTTC	CASSALEFGNNEQFF
TRBV5-4	TRBD1	TRBJ1-2	NA	TGTGCCAGCAGCTTGGGGGACAGGGCTGGCTACACCTTC	CASSLGDRAGYTF
TRBV4-2	TRBD2	TRBJ2-2	NA	TGTGCCAGCAGCCAAGAAGCGGGAGCGCCCACCGGGGAGCTGTTTTTT	CASSQEAGAPTGELFF
TRBV19	NA	TRBJ1-5	NA	TGTGCCAGTAGGGCGGACGGAGGAGTCAATCAGCCCCAGCATTTT	CASRADGGVNQPQHF
TRBV19	NA	TRBJ1-3	NA	TGTGCCAGTAGTATTAGCAGGGTCGGAAACACCATATATTTT	CASSISRVGNTIYF
TRBV28	TRBD1	TRBJ1-5	NA	TGTGCCAGCGTTCGGTCAGGACAGGGTTCCCCAAATCAGCCCCAGCATTTT	CASVRSGQGSPNQPQHF
TRBV19	NA	TRBJ1-6	NA	TGTGCCAGTAGTGTGCCTTCAAGGAGCTCCTATAATTCACCCCTCCACTTT	CASSVPSRSSYNSPLHF
TRBV5-1	NA	TRBJ2-3	NA	TGCGCCAGCAGCTTCGACGGGACCCGCACAGATACGCAGTATTTT	CASSFDGTRTDTQYF
TRBV7-2	NA	TRBJ1-4	few	TGTGCCAGCAGCTTGGACGCAACTAATGAAAAACTGTTTTTT	CASSLDATNEKLFF
TRBV7-2	NA	TRBJ1-5	NA	TGTGCCAGCAGCTTAGGGACACCGAATCAGCCCCAGCATTTT	CASSLGTPNQPQHF
TRBV28	NA	TRBJ2-3	NA	TGTGCCAGCACCGTAGGGGGGGGCGGAGGCACAGATACGCAGTATTTT	CASTVGGGGGTDTQYF
TRBV5-6	NA	TRBJ2-6	NA	TGTGCCAGCAGCGAAGGACGGACCTCTGGGGCCAACGTCCTGACTTTC	CASSEGRTSGANVLTF
TRBV13	NA	TRBJ2-7	NA	TGTGCCAGCAGCTTAGGCTACGAGCAGTACTTC	CASSLGYEQYF
TRBV6-1	NA	TRBJ1-1	NA	TGTGCCAGCAGTGAAGTGGGGGGCGTCGGCACTGAAGCTTTCTTT	CASSEVGGVGTEAFF
TRBV6-1	NA	TRBJ1-5	NA	TGTGCCAGCAGTGCCGTGTGGGGGTATAGCAATCAGCCCCAGCATTTT	CASSAVWGYSNQPQHF
TRBV7-2	NA	TRBJ2-7	NA	TGTGCCAGCAGCCCCAGGGACACCTCCTACGAGCAGTACTTC	CASSPRDTSYEQYF
TRBV27	TRBD1	TRBJ2-5	NA	TGTGCCAGCAGCATACAGGGGGCTTTAGGAGAGACCCAGTACTTC	CASSIQGALGETQYF
TRBV27	NA	TRBJ2-5	NA	TGTGCCAGCAGTAACAACGGGCCAGGTCCTTTGGAGACCCAGTACTTC	CASSNNGPGPLETQYF
TRBV18	TRBD1	TRBJ1-4	NA	TGTGCCAGCTCACCAGGGGCACAGGGGACGCTATTGGAAAAACTGTTTTTT	CASSPGAQGTLLEKLFF
TRBV2	NA	TRBJ1-2	NA	TGTGCCAGCTCAAGGGGAGGGACAAACTATGGCTACACCTTC	CASSRGGTNYGYTF
TRBV6-6	NA	TRBJ1-2	once	TGTGCCAGCAGACAGGGAATTAGCTATGGCTACACCTTC	CASRQGISYGYTF
TRBV4-2	NA	TRBJ1-2	NA	TGTGCCAGCAGCCAAGATGCCGGAGACTATGGCTACACCTTC	CASSQDAGDYGYTF
TRBV6-4	NA	TRBJ2-1	NA	TGTGCCAGCAGTGAGTCCTGGGACTTTTTACATCGCAATGAGCAGTTCTTC	CASSESWDFLHRNEQFF
TRBV10-2	TRBD1	TRBJ2-6	NA	TGCGCCAGCAGCGCCCCGGGACAGGGGTCCTCTGGGGCCAACGTCCTGACTTTC	CASSAPGQGSSGANVLTF
TRBV7-9	TRBD1	TRBJ1-2	NA	TGTGCCAGCAGCTTAACAGGACAGGGGGACTATGGCTACACCTTC	CASSLTGQGDYGYTF
TRBV20-1	NA	TRBJ2-5	NA	TGCAGTGCTAGGGTGGCTGAGACCCAGTACTTC	CSARVAETQYF
TRBV6-5	NA	TRBJ2-3	NA	TGTGCCAGCAGTTACGGAAAGCCCCCAGGGACAGATACGCAGTATTTT	CASSYGKPPGTDTQYF
TRBV9	NA	TRBJ2-1	NA	TGTGCCAGCAGCTTTACTAGCATTAGCTCCTACAATGAGCAGTTCTTC	CASSFTSISSYNEQFF
TRBV29-1	NA	TRBJ1-3	NA	TGCAGCGTAGCCGGGGGCGAGGGGCAGTTCAGAAACACCATATATTTT	CSVAGGEGQFRNTIYF
TRBV5-1	TRBD2	TRBJ2-5	NA	TGCGCCAGCAGCTTGGGAGCAGCGGGGGGGCGAGAGACCCAGTACTTC	CASSLGAAGGRETQYF
TRBV5-8	NA	TRBJ1-5	NA	TGTGCCAGCAGCTTCAGGGGATATAGCAATCAGCCCCAGCATTTT	CASSFRGYSNQPQHF
TRBV6-6	TRBD1	TRBJ2-4	NA	TGTGCCAGCAGTTGGGACAGGGCCAAAAACATTCAGTACTTC	CASSWDRAKNIQYF
TRBV6-5	NA	TRBJ2-5	few	TGTGCCAGCAGTACGTTCGGGGAGACCCAGTACTTC	CASSTFGETQYF
TRBV5-1	NA	TRBJ1-2	few	TGCGCCAGCAGCGGAGACAGGCCCTTCTATGGCTACACCTTC	CASSGDRPFYGYTF
TRBV28	TRBD1	TRBJ1-1	NA	TGTGCCAGCAGTTTAGACAGGGCCTTGGCTGAAGCTTTCTTT	CASSLDRALAEAFF
TRBV5-4	NA	TRBJ1-6	NA	TGTGCCAGCAGCTTGGACGGGGGGCATAATTCACCCCTCCACTTT	CASSLDGGHNSPLHF
TRBV7-8	NA	TRBJ1-5	NA	TGTGCCAGCACCCTAATAGGGGGGAGCAATCAGCCCCAGCATTTT	CASTLIGGSNQPQHF
TRBV23-1	NA	TRBJ2-7	many	TGCGCCAGCATCCCCCCCAGGTCGGGAGCCTACGAGCAGTACTTC	CASIPPRSGAYEQYF
TRBV5-1	TRBD1	TRBJ1-2	NA	TGCGCCAGCAGCTCCGGACAGGGAATCTTTGGCTACACCTTC	CASSSGQGIFGYTF
TRBV5-4	TRBD2	TRBJ2-5	NA	TGTGCCAGCAGCCTCGGACTAGCGGGGAGAGTTGGGGAGACCCAGTACTTC	CASSLGLAGRVGETQYF
TRBV2	NA	TRBJ2-3	NA	TGTGCCAGCAGTGAATTAGACCTCTCTCGGACGACAGATACGCAGTATTTT	CASSELDLSRTTDTQYF
TRBV27	TRBD1	TRBJ1-6	NA	TGTGCCAGCATAGGAAGGACAGGGGGTTCACCCCTCCACTTT	CASIGRTGGSPLHF
TRBV15	NA	TRBJ2-7	NA	TGTGCCACCAGCCATGGGGGAAGCTCCTACGAGCAGTACTTC	CATSHGGSSYEQYF
TRBV19	NA	TRBJ2-7	NA	TGTGCCAGTAGTATAGGTCCCCGGTCGTACGAGCAGTACTTC	CASSIGPRSYEQYF
TRBV5-5	TRBD1	TRBJ1-2	NA	TGTGCCAGCAGCTTGGATTTAGGACAGGGTACGCGCTACACCTTC	CASSLDLGQGTRYTF
TRBV10-3	NA	TRBJ2-7	NA	TGTGCCATTTCAACGGGGTACGAGCAGTACTTC	CAISTGYEQYF
TRBV6-1	NA	TRBJ2-1	NA	TGTGCCAGCATCACCTTCCGGGCGGGATACAATGAGCAGTTCTTC	CASITFRAGYNEQFF
TRBV30	NA	TRBJ1-1	NA	TGTGCCTGGAGCCGATCGGGGGACACTGAAGCTTTCTTT	CAWSRSGDTEAFF
TRBV9	NA	TRBJ2-2	NA	TGTGCCAGCGCCGAGGGGGGTGGAGGCGGGGAGCTGTTTTTT	CASAEGGGGGELFF
TRBV7-2	NA	TRBJ2-7	NA	TGTGCCAGCAGATTAGACGGAGCCTACGAGCAGTACTTC	CASRLDGAYEQYF
TRBV10-1	NA	TRBJ2-3	NA	TGCGCCAGCAGTGAGTCGCCAGATACGCAGTATTTT	CASSESPDTQYF
TRBV7-8	NA	TRBJ2-3	NA	TGTGCCGGGCTCCCGGCAGGGGACGCAACAGATACGCAGTATTTT	CAGLPAGDATDTQYF